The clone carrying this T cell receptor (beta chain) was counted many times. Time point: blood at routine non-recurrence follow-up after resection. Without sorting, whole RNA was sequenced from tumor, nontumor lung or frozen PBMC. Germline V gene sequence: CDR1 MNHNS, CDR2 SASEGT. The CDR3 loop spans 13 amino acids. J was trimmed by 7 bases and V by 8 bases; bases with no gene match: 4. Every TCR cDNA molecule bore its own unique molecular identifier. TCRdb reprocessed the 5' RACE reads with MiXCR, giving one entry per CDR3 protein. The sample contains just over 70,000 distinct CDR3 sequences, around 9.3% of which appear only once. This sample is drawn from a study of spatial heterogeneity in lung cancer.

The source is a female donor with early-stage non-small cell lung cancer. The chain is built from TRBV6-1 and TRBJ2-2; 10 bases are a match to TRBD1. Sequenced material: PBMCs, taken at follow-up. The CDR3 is CASGQGEGGELFF. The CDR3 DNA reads TGTGCCAGCGGACAGGGGGAGGGCGGGGAGCTGTTTTTT.